Here is one TCR beta chain with its context. Its matching antigen is unknown. The data were obtained in a study of radiation and T cells in renal cell carcinoma. The ends were cut back, 1 base at V and 5 bases at J, with 8 bases in the middle. The CDR3 sequence is 14 residues long. Germline assignment: CDR1 LNHDA and CDR2 SQIVND (reference sequence). As for treatment: treatment-naive control, cytoreductive nephrectomy. Controls included several female and eleven to twelve male donors, resected 2011 to 2014. Libraries were prepared by immunoSEQ multiplex PCR; TCRdb keeps only in-frame clonotypes and omits some of them. The sample includes some 7,400 clones, around three fifths seen only once; the top ten take approximately 40%. Study findings and constraints: Sampling covered only 0.75 to 1 g of each tumor. Irradiated tumors held more dominant CDR3 motifs than control tumors. Irradiated tumors had higher TCR clonality than control tumors.

This sample comprised tumor tissue, obtained from a patient whose treatment was nephrectomy without radiotherapy. The chain has TRBV19 and TRBJ2-2; D ambiguous. This clonotype originated in an older woman with renal cell carcinoma. This CDR3 reads CASSIGHLTGELFF. The CDR3, as DNA: TGTGCCAGTAGTATAGGGCATTTGACCGGGGAGCTGTTTTTT. Full variable domain (remainder filled in from reference TRBV19 and TRBJ2-2): DGGITQSPKYLFRKEGQNVTLSCEQNLNHDAMYWYRQDPGQGLRLIYYSQIVNDFQKGDIAEGYSVSREKKESFPLTVTSAQKNPTAFYLCASSIGHLTGELFFGEGSRLTVL.